A selection of T cell receptor beta chains follows, all from one sample in a study of cytomegalovirus exposure and HLA in healthy donors. Some clones are missing from TCRdb's copy, which holds only in-frame ones; the method was immunoSEQ multiplex PCR. Among around 120,000 clones listed, around 77% were seen once. Material: PBMCs. Every receptor here comes from a man aged 50 to 60 in good health and CMV-seropositive. Both conserved end residues are part of each CDR3. D genes are given only for firm matches. A clone size is listed for some rows: how often the clone was seen (once, few, many), or a class if it is expanded.

d_gene: TRBD1
abundance: few
j_gene: TRBJ2-6
v_gene: TRBV19
CDR3aa: CASSGTGSSGANVLTF
CDR3nt: TGTGCCAGTAGCGGGACAGGTAGCTCTGGGGCCAACGTCCTGACTTTC

d_gene: .
abundance: .
j_gene: TRBJ2-2
v_gene: TRBV9
CDR3aa: CASSFLGGTGELFF
CDR3nt: TGTGCCAGCAGCTTCTTGGGAGGAACCGGGGAGCTGTTTTTT

d_gene: .
abundance: few
j_gene: TRBJ2-3
v_gene: TRBV27
CDR3aa: CASRLGLASSTDTQYF
CDR3nt: TGTGCCAGCAGACTTGGGCTAGCGTCCAGCACAGATACGCAGTATTTT

d_gene: .
abundance: few
j_gene: TRBJ1-5
v_gene: TRBV28
CDR3aa: CASSQVRQPQHF
CDR3nt: TGTGCCAGCAGCCAGGTACGTCAGCCCCAGCATTTT

d_gene: .
abundance: .
j_gene: TRBJ2-1
v_gene: TRBV25-1
CDR3aa: CASKIRAQGLYNEQFF
CDR3nt: TGTGCCAGCAAGATAAGGGCACAGGGCCTATACAATGAGCAGTTCTTC

d_gene: TRBD1
abundance: .
j_gene: TRBJ1-5
v_gene: TRBV27
CDR3aa: CASLQSAGGLNQPQHF
CDR3nt: TGTGCCAGCCTTCAAAGCGCAGGGGGGTTGAATCAGCCCCAGCATTTT

d_gene: TRBD1
abundance: .
j_gene: TRBJ1-2
v_gene: TRBV6-6
CDR3aa: CASSSRDRGLYGYTF
CDR3nt: TGTGCCAGCAGTAGCCGGGACAGGGGCCTATATGGCTACACCTTC

d_gene: TRBD2
abundance: .
j_gene: TRBJ2-7
v_gene: TRBV28
CDR3aa: CASSYVAGGPVEQYF
CDR3nt: TGTGCCAGCAGTTATGTAGCGGGAGGGCCCGTCGAGCAGTACTTC

d_gene: .
abundance: .
j_gene: TRBJ1-3
v_gene: TRBV5-1
CDR3aa: CASSLGQVGGNTIYF
CDR3nt: TGCGCCAGCAGCTTGGGGCAGGTCGGTGGAAACACCATATATTTT

d_gene: .
abundance: .
j_gene: TRBJ2-7
v_gene: TRBV27
CDR3aa: CASSFQGTGTIPYEQYF
CDR3nt: TGTGCCAGCAGTTTCCAGGGGACGGGCACGATACCTTACGAGCAGTACTTC

d_gene: .
abundance: once
j_gene: TRBJ2-7
v_gene: TRBV5-1
CDR3aa: CASSPGIYYEQYF
CDR3nt: TGCGCCAGCAGCCCAGGGATTTACTACGAGCAGTACTTC

d_gene: TRBD1
abundance: .
j_gene: TRBJ2-7
v_gene: TRBV7-9
CDR3aa: CASSSGQVSYEQYF
CDR3nt: TGTGCCAGCAGCTCGGGACAGGTCTCCTACGAGCAGTACTTC

d_gene: .
abundance: few
j_gene: TRBJ1-5
v_gene: TRBV28
CDR3aa: CASSFHRVQPQHF
CDR3nt: TGTGCCAGCAGTTTTCACAGGGTTCAGCCCCAGCATTTT

d_gene: TRBD1
abundance: few
j_gene: TRBJ1-6
v_gene: TRBV5-1
CDR3aa: CASSLAQGAGIYNSPLHF
CDR3nt: TGCGCCAGCAGCTTAGCCCAGGGGGCCGGAATTTATAATTCACCCCTCCACTTT

d_gene: .
abundance: .
j_gene: TRBJ2-7
v_gene: TRBV20-1
CDR3aa: CSVPGYYEQYF
CDR3nt: TGCAGTGTTCCCGGGTACTACGAGCAGTACTTC

d_gene: TRBD1
abundance: .
j_gene: TRBJ2-7
v_gene: TRBV6-5
CDR3aa: CASRKGTGSFYEQYF
CDR3nt: TGTGCCAGCAGGAAGGGGACAGGGTCCTTCTACGAGCAGTACTTC

d_gene: TRBD1
abundance: .
j_gene: TRBJ1-3
v_gene: TRBV19
CDR3aa: CASQPGQGASGNTIYF
CDR3nt: TGTGCCAGTCAGCCGGGACAGGGAGCCTCTGGAAACACCATATATTTT

d_gene: TRBD1
abundance: .
j_gene: TRBJ2-7
v_gene: TRBV9
CDR3aa: CASSAGTGEYEQYF
CDR3nt: TGTGCCAGCAGCGCCGGGACAGGGGAATACGAGCAGTACTTC

d_gene: TRBD1
abundance: .
j_gene: TRBJ2-6
v_gene: TRBV14
CDR3aa: CASNEGARSGANVLTF
CDR3nt: TGTGCCAGCAACGAGGGGGCCCGCTCTGGGGCCAACGTCCTGACTTTC

d_gene: .
abundance: few
j_gene: TRBJ1-5
v_gene: TRBV18
CDR3aa: CASSPSQTEPQHF
CDR3nt: TGTGCCAGCTCACCATCGCAAACTGAGCCCCAGCATTTT

d_gene: TRBD2
abundance: .
j_gene: TRBJ2-3
v_gene: TRBV9
CDR3aa: CASSPVAGHRDTQYF
CDR3nt: TGTGCCAGCAGCCCAGTAGCGGGTCACAGAGATACGCAGTATTTT

d_gene: TRBD2
abundance: .
j_gene: TRBJ2-3
v_gene: TRBV2
CDR3aa: CASSLGLAGASYADTQYF
CDR3nt: TGTGCCAGCAGTTTGGGACTAGCGGGAGCTTCTTACGCAGATACGCAGTATTTT

d_gene: TRBD2
abundance: .
j_gene: TRBJ2-5
v_gene: TRBV2
CDR3aa: CASSEKLAGAETQYF
CDR3nt: TGTGCCAGCAGTGAAAAACTAGCGGGGGCAGAGACCCAGTACTTC

d_gene: .
abundance: .
j_gene: TRBJ2-5
v_gene: TRBV27
CDR3aa: CASSRAGETQYF
CDR3nt: TGTGCCAGCAGTAGAGCGGGAGAGACCCAGTACTTC

d_gene: .
abundance: .
j_gene: TRBJ2-7
v_gene: TRBV4-1
CDR3aa: CASSNFYEQYF
CDR3nt: TGCGCCAGTTCGAACTTCTACGAGCAGTACTTC

d_gene: TRBD1
abundance: few
j_gene: TRBJ2-7
v_gene: TRBV19
CDR3aa: CASSTAGTGPYEQYF
CDR3nt: TGTGCCAGTAGTACCGCCGGGACAGGCCCCTACGAGCAGTACTTC

d_gene: .
abundance: .
j_gene: TRBJ1-5
v_gene: TRBV5-1
CDR3aa: CASSLAGNQPQHF
CDR3nt: TGCGCCAGCAGCTTGGCGGGAAATCAGCCCCAGCATTTT

d_gene: TRBD1
abundance: .
j_gene: TRBJ2-7
v_gene: TRBV11-2
CDR3aa: CASSLDDRGGHEQYF
CDR3nt: TGTGCCAGCAGCTTGGATGACAGGGGGGGTCACGAGCAGTACTTC

d_gene: TRBD1
abundance: .
j_gene: TRBJ1-4
v_gene: TRBV6-5
CDR3aa: CASRDRGATNEKLFF
CDR3nt: TGTGCCAGCAGGGACAGGGGCGCAACTAATGAAAAACTGTTTTTT

d_gene: TRBD1
abundance: .
j_gene: TRBJ1-3
v_gene: TRBV28
CDR3aa: CASSLPPQTGEVIYF
CDR3nt: TGTGCCAGCAGTTTACCCCCTCAGACAGGGGAGGTCATATATTTT

d_gene: TRBD1
abundance: once
j_gene: TRBJ1-1
v_gene: TRBV13
CDR3aa: CASSPWDRTTEAFF
CDR3nt: TGTGCCAGCAGCCCCTGGGACAGGACAACTGAAGCTTTCTTT

d_gene: .
abundance: .
j_gene: TRBJ2-3
v_gene: TRBV11-1
CDR3aa: CASSHKTGYLGDTQYF
CDR3nt: TGTGCCAGCAGCCACAAAACAGGGTATCTGGGAGATACGCAGTATTTT

d_gene: TRBD2
abundance: .
j_gene: TRBJ2-7
v_gene: TRBV9
CDR3aa: CASSPRGGGLSYEQYF
CDR3nt: TGTGCCAGCAGCCCTCGGGGCGGGGGGCTCTCCTACGAGCAGTACTTC

d_gene: .
abundance: .
j_gene: TRBJ1-1
v_gene: TRBV5-4
CDR3aa: CASSLTRENTEAFF
CDR3nt: TGTGCCAGCAGCTTAACCAGGGAGAACACTGAAGCTTTCTTT

d_gene: .
abundance: .
j_gene: TRBJ2-1
v_gene: TRBV2
CDR3aa: CASSPDTLRYNEQFF
CDR3nt: TGTGCCAGCAGTCCTGACACTTTACGGTACAATGAGCAGTTCTTC

d_gene: .
abundance: few
j_gene: TRBJ1-1
v_gene: TRBV5-1
CDR3aa: CASSLAPGLDEAFF
CDR3nt: TGCGCCAGCAGCTTGGCCCCAGGGCTAGATGAAGCTTTCTTT

d_gene: .
abundance: .
j_gene: TRBJ2-7
v_gene: TRBV5-6
CDR3aa: CASSFWRDWTYEQYF
CDR3nt: TGTGCCAGCAGCTTCTGGCGGGACTGGACCTACGAGCAGTACTTC